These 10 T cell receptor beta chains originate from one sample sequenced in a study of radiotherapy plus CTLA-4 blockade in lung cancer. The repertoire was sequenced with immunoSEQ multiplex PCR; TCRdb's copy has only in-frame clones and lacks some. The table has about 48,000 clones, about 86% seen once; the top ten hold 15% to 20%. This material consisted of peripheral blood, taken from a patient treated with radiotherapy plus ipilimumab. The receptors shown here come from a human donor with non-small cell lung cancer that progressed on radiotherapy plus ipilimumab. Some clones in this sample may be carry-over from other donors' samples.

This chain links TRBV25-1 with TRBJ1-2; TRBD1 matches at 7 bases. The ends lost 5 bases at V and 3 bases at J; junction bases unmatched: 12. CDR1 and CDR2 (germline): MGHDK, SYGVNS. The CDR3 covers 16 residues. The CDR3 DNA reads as TGTGCCAGCAGTACCTCCGCGGGACAGAATTACTATGGCTACACCTTC. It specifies CASSTSAGQNYYGYTF.

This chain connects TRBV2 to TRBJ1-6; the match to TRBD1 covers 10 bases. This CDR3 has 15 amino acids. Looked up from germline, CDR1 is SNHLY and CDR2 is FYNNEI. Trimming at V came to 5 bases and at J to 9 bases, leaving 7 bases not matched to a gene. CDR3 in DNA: TGTGCCAGCAGTTCCTCCGACAGGGGGCTTTCACCCCTCCACTTT. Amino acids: CASSSSDRGLSPLHF.

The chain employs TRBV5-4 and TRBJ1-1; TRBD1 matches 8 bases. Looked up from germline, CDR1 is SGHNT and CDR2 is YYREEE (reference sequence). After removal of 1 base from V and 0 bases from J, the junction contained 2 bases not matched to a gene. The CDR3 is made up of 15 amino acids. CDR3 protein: CASSLTTGVNTEAFF. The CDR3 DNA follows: TGTGCCAGCAGCTTGACGACAGGGGTGAACACTGAAGCTTTCTTT.

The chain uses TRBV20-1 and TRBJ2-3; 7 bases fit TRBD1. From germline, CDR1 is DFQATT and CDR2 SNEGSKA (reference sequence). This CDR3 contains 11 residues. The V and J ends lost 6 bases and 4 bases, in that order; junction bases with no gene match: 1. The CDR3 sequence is CSAQGPDTQYF. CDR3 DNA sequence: TGCAGTGCACAGGGGCCAGATACGCAGTATTTT.

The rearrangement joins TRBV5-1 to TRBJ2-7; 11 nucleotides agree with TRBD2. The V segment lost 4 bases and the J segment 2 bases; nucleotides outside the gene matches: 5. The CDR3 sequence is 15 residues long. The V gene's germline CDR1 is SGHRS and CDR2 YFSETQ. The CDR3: CASSPGLAVTYEQYF. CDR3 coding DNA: TGCGCCAGCAGCCCGGGACTAGCGGTAACCTACGAGCAGTACTTC.

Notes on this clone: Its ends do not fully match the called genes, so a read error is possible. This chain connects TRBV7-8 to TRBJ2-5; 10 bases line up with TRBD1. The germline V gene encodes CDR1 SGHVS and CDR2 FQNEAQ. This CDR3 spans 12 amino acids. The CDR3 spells CASSIGSGTGDF. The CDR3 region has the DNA TGTGCCAGCAGTATAGGGAGCGGGACAGGGGACTTC.

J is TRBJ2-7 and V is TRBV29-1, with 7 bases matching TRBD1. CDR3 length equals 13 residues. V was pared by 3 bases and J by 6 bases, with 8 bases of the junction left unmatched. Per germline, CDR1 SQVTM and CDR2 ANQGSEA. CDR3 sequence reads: CSVEADRVGEQYF. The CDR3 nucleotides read TGCAGCGTTGAGGCAGACAGGGTGGGCGAGCAGTACTTC.

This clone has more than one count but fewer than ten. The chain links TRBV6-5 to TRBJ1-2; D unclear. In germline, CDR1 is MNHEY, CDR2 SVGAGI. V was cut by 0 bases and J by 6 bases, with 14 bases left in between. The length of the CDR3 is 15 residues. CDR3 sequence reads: CASSYSIRGLNGYTF. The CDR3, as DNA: TGTGCCAGCAGTTACTCGATACGGGGATTGAATGGCTACACCTTC.

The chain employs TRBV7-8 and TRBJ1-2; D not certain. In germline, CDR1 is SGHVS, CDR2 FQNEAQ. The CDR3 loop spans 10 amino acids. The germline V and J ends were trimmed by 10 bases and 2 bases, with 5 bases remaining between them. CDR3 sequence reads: CATGNYGYTF. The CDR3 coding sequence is TGTGCCACCGGGAACTATGGCTACACCTTC.

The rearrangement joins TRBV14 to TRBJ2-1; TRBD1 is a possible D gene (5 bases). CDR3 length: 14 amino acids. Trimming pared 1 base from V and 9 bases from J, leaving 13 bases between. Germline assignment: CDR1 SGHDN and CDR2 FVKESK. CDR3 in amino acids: CASSQGLIGAEQFF. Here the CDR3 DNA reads TGTGCCAGCAGCCAAGGACTTATAGGGGCTGAGCAGTTCTTC. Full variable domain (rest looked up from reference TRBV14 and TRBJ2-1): EAGVTQFPSHSVIEKGQTVTLRCDPISGHDNLYWYRRVMGKEIKFLLHFVKESKQDESGMPNNRFLAERTGGTYSTLKVQPAELEDSGVYFCASSQGLIGAEQFFGPGTRLTVL.